The clone carrying this TCR beta chain was picked up one time. The CDR3 runs 16 residues. From germline, CDR1 is SGHAT and CDR2 FQNNGV. With 5 bases clipped from V and 6 bases from J, the junction kept 12 bases outside the gene matches. The data were taken from a study of T cell repertoires in ileal Crohn's disease. Study information: Approximately 35% were active smokers at surgery; median disease duration was roughly 7.9 years.

Sequencing was performed with immunoSEQ multiplex PCR; in TCRdb, only in-frame clones are kept and a portion is missing. The sample carries more than 12,000 clones, around 82% recorded once. The V and J genes are TRBV11-2 and TRBJ1-1, with 10 nucleotides matching TRBD1. Sequencing used ileal tissue. The source of this sequence is an adult with Crohn's disease. The CDR3 here is CASSLRNPGTGAEAFF. The DNA of the CDR3 is TGTGCCAGCAGCCTAAGAAACCCCGGGACAGGGGCTGAAGCTTTCTTT.